A selection of T cell receptor beta chains follows, all from one sample in a study of T-cell memory formation after mild COVID-19. TCRdb itself ran the 5' RACE reads through MiXCR, one entry per CDR3 protein. The sample has some 130,000 distinct CDR3 sequences, 17% seen once; the top ten hold 4.5% to 5.5%. The sample consisted of PBMCs or a T cell subset sorted from them (not recorded which). The receptors shown here come from a man aged 18 to 29 who had mild COVID-19 (a few samples of this study predate the infection). Cell type and time point are not known. Each CDR3 is given with its conserved first and last residue. A D gene is named only where the DNA matches it firmly. Size tells how often a clone was seen (once, few, many) or the class of an expanded clone, and some rows leave it out.

clone size	CDR3 length	D gene	V gene	J gene	CDR3 DNA	CDR3 protein
few	14	TRBD1	TRBV7-3	TRBJ1-6	TGTGCCAGCAGCTCTGGGACAGGGTTTTCACCCCTCCACTTT	CASSSGTGFSPLHF
few	13	.	TRBV5-6	TRBJ2-5	TGTGCCAGCAGCCCCCCGGGTGCCGGGACCCAGTACTTC	CASSPPGAGTQYF
few	13	.	TRBV24-1	TRBJ1-2	TGTGCCACCAGTGATCCGGGCGGGTATGGCTACACCTTC	CATSDPGGYGYTF
.	16	.	TRBV5-1	TRBJ2-1	TGCGCCAGCAGCTTGGGTCTCCAGCGTTCTGGCAATGAGCAGTTCTTC	CASSLGLQRSGNEQFF
many	15	.	TRBV6-5	TRBJ2-7	TGTGCCAGCAGTTCCTACTTGTTAGGGGGGTACGAGCAGTACTTC	CASSSYLLGGYEQYF
.	14	.	TRBV12-3/TRBV12-4	TRBJ1-3	TGTGCCAGCAGTCCTCAAGGGACAGGAAACACCATATATTTT	CASSPQGTGNTIYF
few	16	.	TRBV5-6	TRBJ2-5	TGTGCCAGCAGCTTGCGGTTTGGTGGGTACCAAGAGACCCAGTACTTC	CASSLRFGGYQETQYF
.	18	.	TRBV4-1	TRBJ1-6	TGCGCCAGCAGCCAAGATCCCCCTGGTCGGGACGGAGGTTCACCCCTCCACTTT	CASSQDPPGRDGGSPLHF
.	15	.	TRBV7-2	TRBJ1-6	TGTGCCAGCAGCTTAGGAGTAGGCATGAATTCACCCCTCCACTTT	CASSLGVGMNSPLHF
many	13	.	TRBV12-3/TRBV12-4	TRBJ2-3	TGTGCCAGCAGTTTAATCCGAACAGATACGCAGTATTTT	CASSLIRTDTQYF
.	15	TRBD2	TRBV15	TRBJ2-5	TGTGCCACCAGCCAGAGCCGGGGGGGAGGGGAGACCCAGTACTTC	CATSQSRGGGETQYF
.	17	TRBD1	TRBV9	TRBJ1-3	TGTGCCAGCAGCCGAGACAACAGGGGGATCTCTGGAAACACCATATATTTT	CASSRDNRGISGNTIYF
many	15	TRBD2	TRBV5-1	TRBJ2-1	TGCGCCAGCAGCTTGGGGACTAGCGGGCTCAATGAGCAGTTCTTC	CASSLGTSGLNEQFF
few	13	.	TRBV5-1	TRBJ2-1	TGCGCCAGCAGCACATTGGCTTACAATGAGCAGTTCTTC	CASSTLAYNEQFF
.	15	.	TRBV7-2	TRBJ1-2	TGTGCCAGCAGCCCAGGACAACCTCCTGGCTATGGCTACACCTTC	CASSPGQPPGYGYTF
once	13	TRBD1	TRBV20-1	TRBJ2-1	TGCAGTGCTAGTACAGGGGGCTACAATGAGAAGTTCTTC	CSASTGGYNEKFF
.	12	.	TRBV29-1	TRBJ1-2	TGCAGCGTTGACGCCGGACCCTATGGCTACACCTTC	CSVDAGPYGYTF
.	14	.	TRBV7-9	TRBJ1-3	TGTGCCAGCAGCTACACAGCTTCGGGAAACACCATATATTTT	CASSYTASGNTIYF
few	13	.	TRBV6-5	TRBJ2-3	TGTGCCAGCAGGAAAAGAGTCACAGATACGCAGTATTTT	CASRKRVTDTQYF
.	16	TRBD2	TRBV7-9	TRBJ2-1	TGTGCCAGCAGCCCACGGACTAGCGGGGCGATTAGTGAGCAGTTCTTC	CASSPRTSGAISEQFF
many	14	.	TRBV20-1	TRBJ2-7	TGCAGTGCTAGAGATTTTAGACTTTCCTACGAGCAGTACTTC	CSARDFRLSYEQYF
.	18	TRBD1	TRBV7-2	TRBJ2-3	TGTGCCAGCAGCTTATCGGGCGCCGGACAGGGATTAAGGTATACGCAGTATTTT	CASSLSGAGQGLRYTQYF
.	15	TRBD1	TRBV5-1	TRBJ1-5	TGCGCCAGCAGCGTTGGGACAGATCCGAATCAGCCCCAGCATTTT	CASSVGTDPNQPQHF
many	12	.	TRBV25-1	TRBJ2-4	TGTGCCAGCAGTGAATATATGGGCATTCAGTACTTC	CASSEYMGIQYF
.	11	.	TRBV7-2	TRBJ2-3	TGTGCCAGCAGAATCGGGGATACGCAGTATTTT	CASRIGDTQYF
.	14	TRBD2	TRBV20-1	TRBJ2-5	TGCAGTGCACCTTGGACTAGCGGCAGTGAGACCCAGTACTTC	CSAPWTSGSETQYF
few	14	.	TRBV25-1	TRBJ1-2	TGTGCCAGCAGTGAACTGGGTTCTAACTATGGCTACACCTTC	CASSELGSNYGYTF
few	16	.	TRBV2	TRBJ2-3	TGTGCCAGCAGTGAAGCGCCCTCAACTAGCACAGATACGCAGTATTTT	CASSEAPSTSTDTQYF
.	16	.	TRBV28	TRBJ1-4	TGTGCCAGCAGTTTACCGTTGGGGGGGTCTCGGGAAAAACTGTTTTTT	CASSLPLGGSREKLFF
.	13	TRBD2	TRBV7-2	TRBJ2-7	TGTGCCAGCAGCTGGACTAGCGTAGGCGAGCAGTACTTC	CASSWTSVGEQYF
few	17	.	TRBV6-2/TRBV6-3	TRBJ2-5	TGTGCCAGCAGTTACTCGATGGGACGGGAAGGAAAAGAGACCCAGTACTTC	CASSYSMGREGKETQYF
.	16	.	TRBV21-1	TRBJ1-2	TGTGCCAGCAGCTCCCCCCGGGGCAGGTTAAACTATGGCTACACCTTC	CASSSPRGRLNYGYTF
few	13	.	TRBV7-2	TRBJ1-2	TGTGCCAGCAGCTTAGGGTTTAACTATGGCTACACCTTC	CASSLGFNYGYTF
.	15	.	TRBV4-1	TRBJ2-5	TGCGCCAGCAGCCAAGCACGGCGCGACTGGGAGACCCAGTACTTC	CASSQARRDWETQYF
many	12	.	TRBV7-2	TRBJ2-1	TGTGCCAGCAGCCCACGAGAGGGGGAGCAGTTCTTC	CASSPREGEQFF
many	14	.	TRBV12-3/TRBV12-4	TRBJ1-1	TGTGCCAGCAGCTCCCCGGGGATGAACACTGAAGCTTTCTTT	CASSSPGMNTEAFF
few	16	.	TRBV12-3/TRBV12-4	TRBJ2-1	TGTGCCAGCAGAATGCGGAGGGACCCGGGGGACGATGAGCAGTTCTTC	CASRMRRDPGDDEQFF
.	13	.	TRBV24-1	TRBJ1-2	TGTGCCACCAGTGATTTAACTAAGGATGGCTACACCTTC	CATSDLTKDGYTF
few	13	.	TRBV6-5	TRBJ2-1	TGTGCCAGCAGTTTCGTGGTAGGAAATGAGCAGTTCTTC	CASSFVVGNEQFF
few	14	.	TRBV6-6	TRBJ1-5	TGTGCCAGCACCACAACATATAGCAATCAGCCCCAGCATTTT	CASTTTYSNQPQHF
.	17	TRBD1	TRBV4-2	TRBJ1-4	TGTGCCAGCAGCCTTGGACAGGGGGGCAAGGTTAATGAAAAACTGTTTTTT	CASSLGQGGKVNEKLFF
.	13	.	TRBV20-1	TRBJ2-5	TGCAGTGCTAGATTTTGGAGGGGTGAGACCCAGTACTTC	CSARFWRGETQYF